These 18 T cell receptor beta chains were all obtained from the same sample, sequenced in a study of post-analysis software for immune sequencing data (dated by TCRdb to the mid-2010s). What these receptors recognize is not known. Libraries were built with PCR. The sequencing machine was an Illumina HiSeq 2500. To reduce PCR and sequencing biases, unique molecular identifiers were built into the TCR beta cDNA libraries. The public reads were quality trimmed at Q25 with fastp and then assembled into clones with MiXCR by TCRdb, keeping productive beta chains. Every entry covers one CDR3 protein and lists the most common genes and DNA from its rows. This sample has hundreds of thousands of distinct CDR3 sequences in its table, and 44% of those were observed once. The top ten clonotypes cover 1.5% to 2% of the sample. The study at large found these results: Significantly higher frequencies in patients than in controls were found for about five TRBV segments, including TRBV5-6, TRBV5-1 and TRBV20-1.

The sequenced material came from blood. The receptors shown here come from a girl aged 10-17 years with multiple sclerosis.

The J gene is TRBJ2-4, the V gene TRBV30; D is perhaps TRBD1 (6 bases). There are 15 residues in the CDR3. CDR1 and CDR2 (germline): GTSNPN, SVGIG (reference sequence). V gave up 3 bases and J gave up 0 bases, with 12 bases separating them. The CDR3 loop reads CAWSRDNLAKNIQYF. The CDR3 DNA is TGTGCCTGGAGCCGGGACAATCTAGCCAAAAACATTCAGTACTTC. The complete variable domain, with remaining parts taken from reference TRBV30 and TRBJ2-4, reads SQTIHQWPATLVQPVGSPLSLECTVEGTSNPNLYWYRQAAGRGLQLLFYSVGIGQISSEVPQNLSASRPQDRQFILSSKKLLLSDSGFYLCAWSRDNLAKNIQYFGAGTRLSVL.

The chain couples TRBV7-2 to TRBJ2-7; D is ambiguous. Germline V CDR1 and CDR2: SGHTA, FQGNSA. V gave up 3 bases and J gave up 0 bases, with 6 bases separating them. The CDR3 sequence is 13 residues long. In DNA, the CDR3 is TGTGCCAGCAGCTTCCAACCCTCCTACGAGCAGTACTTC. It yields the protein CASSFQPSYEQYF.

The chain combines TRBV9 with TRBJ2-5; TRBD2 matches 9 bases. Germline CDR1 reads SGDLS; CDR2 reads YYNGEE. J was trimmed by 3 bases and V by 0 bases; bases with no gene match: 3. The CDR3 runs 15 residues. CDR3 region: CASSVEPSGEETQYF. The CDR3 bases are TGTGCCAGCAGCGTAGAGCCTAGCGGGGAAGAGACCCAGTACTTC.

The chain links TRBV20-1 to TRBJ1-2; a possible D gene is TRBD1 (6 bases). Per germline, CDR1 DFQATT and CDR2 SNEGSKA (reference sequence). The V end lost 2 bases, the J end lost 3 bases, and 7 bases lay between the germline ends. This CDR3 region has 12 residues. The CDR3 DNA reads as TGCAGTGCTAGAAACAGGGACTATGGCTACACCTTC. This gives the protein CSARNRDYGYTF.

The rearrangement links TRBV12-3 or TRBV12-4 to TRBJ1-4; D might be TRBD1 (6 bases). V was cut by 6 bases and J by 7 bases, with 15 bases left in between. CDR3 size: 14 residues. The CDR3 sequence is CASRGGVRGEKLFF. The CDR3 DNA follows: TGTGCCAGCAGGGGTGGGGTCAGGGGTGAAAAACTGTTTTTT.

V is TRBV7-9 and J is TRBJ2-5; D is perhaps TRBD2 (7 bases). This CDR3 is 14 amino acids long. Deletions cut 5 bases from V and 11 bases from J, with 21 bases between. Germline CDR1 reads SEHNR; CDR2 reads FQNEAQ (reference sequence). In nucleotides, the CDR3 is TGTGCCAGCAGCCCGGGACGGGGGGCGAATGAGCAGTACTTC. Protein: CASSPGRGANEQYF. The variable domain in full, completed from reference TRBV7-9 and TRBJ2-5, reads DTGVSQNPRHKITKRGQNVTFRCDPISEHNRLYWYRQTLGQGPEFLTYFQNEAQLEKSRLLSDRFSAERPKGSFSTLEIQRTEQGDSAMYLCASSPGRGANEQYFGPGTRLLVL.

V usage is TRBV12-3 or TRBV12-4 and J usage is TRBJ2-3, with D possibly matching TRBD2 (6 bases). Trimming removed 6 bases from V and 5 bases from J, with 18 bases in between. The CDR3 has 15 residues. CDR3 sequence (DNA): TGTGCCAGCAGCTGGGACTTGGGGATAAAAGATACGCAGTATTTT. It is translated as CASSWDLGIKDTQYF.

The rearrangement links TRBV25-1 to TRBJ1-4, with D unresolved. Trimming pared 2 bases from V and 7 bases from J, leaving 20 bases between. The germline gives CDR1 MGHDK, CDR2 SYGVNS. The CDR3 has 17 amino acids. The CDR3 spells CASSEEDAFQLGEKLFF. For the CDR3, the DNA is TGTGCCAGCAGTGAAGAGGACGCCTTCCAACTAGGTGAAAAACTGTTTTTT.

This chain links TRBV5-1 with TRBJ2-6; no firm D call. The V gene's germline CDR1 is SGHRS and CDR2 YFSETQ. This CDR3 region has 16 residues. Trimming pared 0 bases from V and 1 base from J, leaving 8 bases between. CDR3 sequence: CASSLGGISGANVLTF. The CDR3 coding sequence is TGCGCCAGCAGCTTGGGAGGCATATCTGGGGCCAACGTCCTGACTTTC.

The chain carries TRBV7-9 and TRBJ1-5; D possibly corresponds to TRBD1 (5 bases). This CDR3 spans 16 amino acids. Looked up from germline, CDR1 is SEHNR and CDR2 is FQNEAQ (reference sequence). Trimming took off 4 bases at V and 7 bases at J, with 20 bases between the two ends. The CDR3 here is CASSSNRWQGRQPQHF. The CDR3 bases are TGTGCCAGCAGCTCGAACAGGTGGCAGGGAAGGCAGCCCCAGCATTTT.

This chain links TRBV12-3 or TRBV12-4 with TRBJ2-3; 9 bases map to TRBD2. Trimming took 8 bases from V and 3 from J; bases not matched to a gene: 6. The CDR3 totals 14 residues. Here the CDR3 reads CASQKRGETDTQYF. The CDR3 region has the DNA TGTGCCAGCCAGAAGCGGGGGGAAACAGATACGCAGTATTTT.

This rearrangement joins TRBV6-2 or TRBV6-3 to TRBJ2-5; D is ambiguous. Germline loops: CDR1 MNHEY, CDR2 SVGEGT. The CDR3 is made up of 16 amino acids. Trimming stripped 5 bases from V and 11 bases from J, with 27 bases between. As DNA, the CDR3 is TGTGCCAGCAGTGATAGGACCCCCACCTCCTACAATGGGCAGTACTTC. Encoded protein: CASSDRTPTSYNGQYF.

The chain carries TRBV12-3 or TRBV12-4 and TRBJ2-3; TRBD2 is a possible D gene (6 bases). The CDR3 contains 16 residues. V lost 6 bases, J lost 4 bases, and 20 bases lay in between. For the CDR3, the DNA is TGTGCCAGCAGAACGCTAGGGCTAGCGAGACCAGATACGCAGTATTTT. As protein: CASRTLGLARPDTQYF.

This clonotype came up a few times. This sequence joins TRBV12-3 or TRBV12-4 and TRBJ2-7; 7 bases are a match to TRBD1. Trimming at V came to 1 base and at J to 0 bases, leaving 0 bases not matched to a gene. CDR3 length: 14 residues. The CDR3 DNA follows: TGTGCCAGCAGTTTAGAGGGGGCCTCCTACGAGCAGTACTTC. Encoded protein: CASSLEGASYEQYF.

Only a few counts were recorded for this clonotype. The chain couples TRBV6-1 to TRBJ2-7, with D perhaps TRBD1 (5 bases). Trimming removed 7 bases from V and 3 bases from J, with 13 bases in between. Germline CDR1 is MNHNS and CDR2 is SASEGT. CDR3 length: 13 amino acids. The CDR3 DNA reads TGTGCCAGCACCCAGACAGCCTACTACGAGCAGTACTTC. It translates to CASTQTAYYEQYF.

This clonotype was seen more than once but under ten times. In DNA, the CDR3 is TGCGCCAGCAGCCGCGAGCCCTTTTCAGGGCTCGGGATGATAACTGGGGCCAACGTCCTGACTTTC. Translation gives CASSREPFSGLGMITGANVLTF. The genes are TRBV5-1 and TRBJ2-6; D assignment may be TRBD1 or TRBD2 (5 bases each). V dropped 4 bases and J dropped 2 bases, with 31 bases sitting between them. The CDR3 has 22 residues. Germline CDR1 reads SGHRS; CDR2 reads YFSETQ. Looking up the rest from reference TRBV5-1 and TRBJ2-6 gives the full variable domain: KAGVTQTPRYLIKTRGQQVTLSCSPISGHRSVSWYQQTPGQGLQFLFEYFSETQRNKGNFPGRFSGRQFSNSRSEMNVSTLELGDSALYLCASSREPFSGLGMITGANVLTFGAGSRLTVL.

This rearrangement joins TRBV12-3 or TRBV12-4 to TRBJ2-1; 11 bases line up with TRBD1. V dropped 9 bases and J dropped 6; count of bases not matched to a gene: 1. The CDR3 runs 12 residues. The CDR3 reads CASGTGGNEQFF. The DNA for the CDR3 is TGTGCCAGTGGGACAGGGGGCAATGAGCAGTTCTTC.

V and J are TRBV12-3 or TRBV12-4 and TRBJ2-5; D possibly corresponds to TRBD1 (6 bases). Trimming cost V 0 bases and J 5 bases, with 10 bases left between them. This CDR3 has 14 residues. The CDR3: CASSLAGAVETQYF. DNA for the CDR3: TGTGCCAGCAGTTTAGCGGGGGCTGTGGAGACCCAGTACTTC.